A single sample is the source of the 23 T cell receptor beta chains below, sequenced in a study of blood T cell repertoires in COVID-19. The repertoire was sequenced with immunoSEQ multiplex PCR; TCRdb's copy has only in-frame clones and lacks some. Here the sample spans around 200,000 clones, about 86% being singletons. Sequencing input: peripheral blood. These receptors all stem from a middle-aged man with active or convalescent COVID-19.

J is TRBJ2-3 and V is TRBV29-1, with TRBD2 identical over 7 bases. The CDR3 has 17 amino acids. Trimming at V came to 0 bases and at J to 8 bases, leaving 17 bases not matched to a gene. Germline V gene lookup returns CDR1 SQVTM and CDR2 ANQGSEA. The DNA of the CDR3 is TGCAGCGTTGAAGATCGGTGGGAGGGCCTACAAATCGGTACGCAGTATTTT. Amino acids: CSVEDRWEGLQIGTQYF.

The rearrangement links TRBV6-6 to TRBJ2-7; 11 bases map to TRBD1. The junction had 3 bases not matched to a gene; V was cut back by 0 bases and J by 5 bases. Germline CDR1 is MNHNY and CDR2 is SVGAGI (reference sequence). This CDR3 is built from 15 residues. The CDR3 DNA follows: TGTGCCAGCAGTTACTCGGGACAGGGGGTAAACGAGCAGTACTTC. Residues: CASSYSGQGVNEQYF.

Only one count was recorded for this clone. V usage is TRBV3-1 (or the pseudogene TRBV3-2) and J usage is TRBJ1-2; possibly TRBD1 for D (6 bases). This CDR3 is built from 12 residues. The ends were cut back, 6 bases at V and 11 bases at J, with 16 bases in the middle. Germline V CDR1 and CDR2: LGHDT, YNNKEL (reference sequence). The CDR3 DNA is TGTGCCAGCAGGGGGGCAAGATGGGGGTACACCTTC. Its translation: CASRGARWGYTF.

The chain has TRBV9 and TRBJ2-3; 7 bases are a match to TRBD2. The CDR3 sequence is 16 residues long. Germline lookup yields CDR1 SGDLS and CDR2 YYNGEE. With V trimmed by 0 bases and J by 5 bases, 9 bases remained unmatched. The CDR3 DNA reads TGTGCCAGCAGCGTAGATGGCGCAGCGGGAATAGATACGCAGTATTTT. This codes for CASSVDGAAGIDTQYF.

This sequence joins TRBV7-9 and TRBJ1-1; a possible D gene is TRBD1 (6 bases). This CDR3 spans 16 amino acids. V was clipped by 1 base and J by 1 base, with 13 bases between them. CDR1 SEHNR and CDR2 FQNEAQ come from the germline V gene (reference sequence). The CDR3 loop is CASSLDVGRGNTEAFF. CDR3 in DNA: TGTGCCAGCAGCTTAGACGTGGGCAGGGGGAACACTGAAGCTTTCTTT.

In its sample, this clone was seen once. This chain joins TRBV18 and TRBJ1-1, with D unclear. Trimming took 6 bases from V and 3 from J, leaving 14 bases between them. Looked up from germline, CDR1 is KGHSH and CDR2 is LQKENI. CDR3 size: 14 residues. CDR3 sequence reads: CASSLNVRDTEAFF. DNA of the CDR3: TGTGCCAGCTCTCTAAACGTTCGGGACACTGAAGCTTTCTTT.

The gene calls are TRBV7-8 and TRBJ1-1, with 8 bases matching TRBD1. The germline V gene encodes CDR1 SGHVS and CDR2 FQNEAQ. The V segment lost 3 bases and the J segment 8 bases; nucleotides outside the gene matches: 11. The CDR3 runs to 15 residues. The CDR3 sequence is CASSFRPGQVLEAFF. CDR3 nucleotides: TGTGCCAGCAGCTTCCGCCCGGGACAGGTTTTGGAAGCTTTCTTT.

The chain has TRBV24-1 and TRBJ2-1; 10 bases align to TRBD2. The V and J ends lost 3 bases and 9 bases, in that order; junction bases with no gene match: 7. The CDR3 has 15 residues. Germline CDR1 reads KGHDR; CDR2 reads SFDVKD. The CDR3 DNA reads TGTGCCACCAGTGATACTGGACTAGCGGTACGTGAGCAGTTCTTC. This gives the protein CATSDTGLAVREQFF.

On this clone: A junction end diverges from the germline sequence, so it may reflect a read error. The CDR3 reads CASTGGPANTETFF. The DNA of the CDR3 is TGTGCCAGCACCGGGGGTCCAGCGAACACTGAAACTTTCTTT. V gene TRBV28 combines with J gene TRBJ1-1, with a tentative D call TRBD1 (5 bases). Germline values: CDR1 MDHEN, CDR2 SYDVKM. The CDR3 extends over 14 amino acids.

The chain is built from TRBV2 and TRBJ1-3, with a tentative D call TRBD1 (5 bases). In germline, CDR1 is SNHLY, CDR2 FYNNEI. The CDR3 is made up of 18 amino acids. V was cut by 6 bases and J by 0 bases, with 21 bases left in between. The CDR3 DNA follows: TGTGCCAGCAGACGATCAAGGGATTGGACAAGCTCTGGAAACACCATATATTTT. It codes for CASRRSRDWTSSGNTIYF.

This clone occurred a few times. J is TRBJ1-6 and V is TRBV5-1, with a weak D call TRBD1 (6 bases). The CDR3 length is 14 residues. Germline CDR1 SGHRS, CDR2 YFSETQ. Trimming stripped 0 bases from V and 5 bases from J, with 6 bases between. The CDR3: CASSLGQDNSPLHF. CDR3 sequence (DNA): TGCGCCAGCAGCTTGGGACAGGATAATTCACCCCTCCACTTT. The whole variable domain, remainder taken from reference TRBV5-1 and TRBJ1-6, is KAGVTQTPRYLIKTRGQQVTLSCSPISGHRSVSWYQQTPGQGLQFLFEYFSETQRNKGNFPGRFSGRQFSNSRSEMNVSTLELGDSALYLCASSLGQDNSPLHFGNGTRLTVT.

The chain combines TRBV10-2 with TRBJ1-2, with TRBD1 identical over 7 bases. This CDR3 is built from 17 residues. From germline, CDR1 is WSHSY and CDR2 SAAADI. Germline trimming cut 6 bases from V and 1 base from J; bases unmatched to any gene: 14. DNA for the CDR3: TGCGCCAGCAGGGAACCCCCGGGACAGCTAGATAACTATGGCTACACCTTC. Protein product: CASREPPGQLDNYGYTF.

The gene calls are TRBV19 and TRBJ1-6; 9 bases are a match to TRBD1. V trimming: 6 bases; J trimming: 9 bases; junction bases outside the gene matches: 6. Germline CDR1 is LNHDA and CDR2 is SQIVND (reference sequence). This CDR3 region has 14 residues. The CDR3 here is CASRTGTGSSPLHF. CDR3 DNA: TGTGCCAGTAGGACCGGGACAGGGAGTTCACCCCTCCACTTT.

The CDR3 DNA is TGTGCCAGCAGTTTACTGGGACAAGCCTACGAGCAGTACTTC. It specifies CASSLLGQAYEQYF. The chain recombines TRBV27 with TRBJ2-7; a weak D match, TRBD1 (6 bases). V shed 2 bases and J shed 2 bases, with 10 bases lying between them. Germline V gene data show CDR1 as MNHEY and CDR2 as SMNVEV (reference sequence). This CDR3 is built from 14 residues.

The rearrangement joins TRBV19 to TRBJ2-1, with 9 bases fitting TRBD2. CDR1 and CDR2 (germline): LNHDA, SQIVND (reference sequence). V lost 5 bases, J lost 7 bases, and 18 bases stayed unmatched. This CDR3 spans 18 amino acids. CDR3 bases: TGTGCCAGTAGTTCCGAGCGGGGGGCGCCGGCCTTTGGGAATGAGCAGTTCTTC. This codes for CASSSERGAPAFGNEQFF.

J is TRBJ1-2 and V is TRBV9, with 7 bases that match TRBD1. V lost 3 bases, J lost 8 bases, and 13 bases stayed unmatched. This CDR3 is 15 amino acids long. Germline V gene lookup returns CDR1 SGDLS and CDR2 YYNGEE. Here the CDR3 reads CASSGDSHPSLGYTF. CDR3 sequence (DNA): TGTGCCAGCAGCGGGGACAGCCACCCCTCCTTAGGCTACACCTTC.

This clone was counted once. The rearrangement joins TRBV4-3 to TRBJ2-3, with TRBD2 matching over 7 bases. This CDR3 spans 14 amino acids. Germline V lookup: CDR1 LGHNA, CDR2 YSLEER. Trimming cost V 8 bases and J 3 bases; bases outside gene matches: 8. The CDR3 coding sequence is TGCGCCAGCGGGGCGGGGGAGGCAACAGATACGCAGTATTTT. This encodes CASGAGEATDTQYF.

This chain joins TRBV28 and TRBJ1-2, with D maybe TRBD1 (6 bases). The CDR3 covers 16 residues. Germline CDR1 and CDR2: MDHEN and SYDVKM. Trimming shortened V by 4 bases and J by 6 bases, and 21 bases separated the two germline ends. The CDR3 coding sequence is TGTGCCAGCAGTTCTATTATCCCATCCAACAGGGATGGCTACACCTTC. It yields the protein CASSSIIPSNRDGYTF.

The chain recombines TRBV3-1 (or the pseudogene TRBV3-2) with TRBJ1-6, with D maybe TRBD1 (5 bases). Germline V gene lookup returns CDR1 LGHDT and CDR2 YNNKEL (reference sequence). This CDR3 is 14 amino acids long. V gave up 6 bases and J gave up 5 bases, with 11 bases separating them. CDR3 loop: CASSLTADNSPLHF. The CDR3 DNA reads TGTGCCAGCAGTCTGACAGCTGATAATTCACCCCTCCACTTT.

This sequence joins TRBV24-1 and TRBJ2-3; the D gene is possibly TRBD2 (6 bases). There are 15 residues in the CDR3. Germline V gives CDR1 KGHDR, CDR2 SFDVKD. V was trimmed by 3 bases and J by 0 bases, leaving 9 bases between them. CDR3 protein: CATSDAGTSTDTQYF. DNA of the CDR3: TGTGCCACCAGTGATGCGGGGACTAGCACAGATACGCAGTATTTT.

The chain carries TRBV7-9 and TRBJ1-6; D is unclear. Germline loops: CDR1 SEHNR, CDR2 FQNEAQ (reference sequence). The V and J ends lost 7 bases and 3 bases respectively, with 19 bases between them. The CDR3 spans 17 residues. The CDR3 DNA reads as TGTGCCAGCAATCCCTTTGTCCAGGTCGGCTATAATTCACCCCTCCACTTT. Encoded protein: CASNPFVQVGYNSPLHF.

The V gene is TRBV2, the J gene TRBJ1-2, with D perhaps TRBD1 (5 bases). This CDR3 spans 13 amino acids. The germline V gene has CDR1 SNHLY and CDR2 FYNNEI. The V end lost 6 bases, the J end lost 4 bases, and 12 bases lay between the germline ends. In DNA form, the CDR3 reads TGTGCCAGCAGCTCTGGGGGGAGCTATGGCTACACCTTC. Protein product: CASSSGGSYGYTF.

CDR3 nucleotide sequence: TGTGCCAGCAGTGAATCAGGATCCTATAATTCACCCCTCCACTTT. It is translated as CASSESGSYNSPLHF. The rearrangement links TRBV2 to TRBJ1-6, with D unclear. The CDR3 has 15 amino acids. Looked up from germline, CDR1 is SNHLY and CDR2 is FYNNEI. The V end was cut by 2 bases, the J end by 1 base, with 6 bases between.